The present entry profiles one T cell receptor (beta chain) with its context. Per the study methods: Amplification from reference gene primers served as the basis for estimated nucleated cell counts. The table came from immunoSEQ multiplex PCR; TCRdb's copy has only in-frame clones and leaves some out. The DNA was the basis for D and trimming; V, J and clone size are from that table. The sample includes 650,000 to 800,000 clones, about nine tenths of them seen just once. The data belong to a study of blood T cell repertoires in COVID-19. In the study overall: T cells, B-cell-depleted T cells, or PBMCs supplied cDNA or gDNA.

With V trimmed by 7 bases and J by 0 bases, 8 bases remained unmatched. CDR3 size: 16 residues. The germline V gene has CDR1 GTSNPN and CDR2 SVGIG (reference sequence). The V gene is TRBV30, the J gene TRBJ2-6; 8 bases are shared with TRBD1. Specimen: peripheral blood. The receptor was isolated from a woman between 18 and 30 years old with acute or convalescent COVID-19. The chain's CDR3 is CASATGAGSGANVLTF. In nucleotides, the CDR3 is TGTGCCTCAGCGACAGGGGCAGGCTCTGGGGCCAACGTCCTGACTTTC.